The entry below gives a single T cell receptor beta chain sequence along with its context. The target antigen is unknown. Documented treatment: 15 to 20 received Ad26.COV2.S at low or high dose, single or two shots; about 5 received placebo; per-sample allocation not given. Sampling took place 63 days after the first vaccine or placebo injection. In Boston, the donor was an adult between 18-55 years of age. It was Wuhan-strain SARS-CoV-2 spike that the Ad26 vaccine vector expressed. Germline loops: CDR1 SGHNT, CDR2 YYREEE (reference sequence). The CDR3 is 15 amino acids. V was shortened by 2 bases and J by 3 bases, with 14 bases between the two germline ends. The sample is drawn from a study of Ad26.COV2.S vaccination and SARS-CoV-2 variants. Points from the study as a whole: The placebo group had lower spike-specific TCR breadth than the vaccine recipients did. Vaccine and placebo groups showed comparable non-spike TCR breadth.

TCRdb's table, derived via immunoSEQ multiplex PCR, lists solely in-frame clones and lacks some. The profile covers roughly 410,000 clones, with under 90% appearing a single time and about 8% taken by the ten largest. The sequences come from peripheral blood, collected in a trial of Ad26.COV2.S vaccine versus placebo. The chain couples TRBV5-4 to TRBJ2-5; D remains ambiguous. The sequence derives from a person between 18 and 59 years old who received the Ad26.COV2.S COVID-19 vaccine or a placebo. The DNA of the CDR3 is TGTGCCAGCAGCTTAAACTCCGGTCACAAAGAGACCCAGTACTTC. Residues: CASSLNSGHKETQYF.